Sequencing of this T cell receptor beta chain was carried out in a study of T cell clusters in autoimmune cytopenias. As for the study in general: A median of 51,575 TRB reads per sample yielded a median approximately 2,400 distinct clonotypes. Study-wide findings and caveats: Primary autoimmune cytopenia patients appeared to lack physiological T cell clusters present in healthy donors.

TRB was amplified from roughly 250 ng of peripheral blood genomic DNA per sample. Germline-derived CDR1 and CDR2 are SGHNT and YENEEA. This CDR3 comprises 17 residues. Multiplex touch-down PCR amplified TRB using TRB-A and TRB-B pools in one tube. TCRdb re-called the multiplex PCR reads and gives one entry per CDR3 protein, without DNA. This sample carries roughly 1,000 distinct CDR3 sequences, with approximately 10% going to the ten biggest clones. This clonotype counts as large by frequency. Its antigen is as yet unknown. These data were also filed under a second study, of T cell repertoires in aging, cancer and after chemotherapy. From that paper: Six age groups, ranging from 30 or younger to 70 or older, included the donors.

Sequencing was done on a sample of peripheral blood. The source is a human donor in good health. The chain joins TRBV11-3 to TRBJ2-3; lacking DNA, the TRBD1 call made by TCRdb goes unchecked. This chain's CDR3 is CASSLSPPGSGADTQYF.